The 7 T cell receptor beta chains in this list originate from one sample, sequenced in a study of glioma-infiltrating T cells. Using RNA template, CDR3s of TCR alpha and beta were amplified with iRepertoire arm-PCR. TCRdb fed the multiplex PCR reads into MiXCR, producing one record per CDR3 protein. The profile shows under 130,000 distinct CDR3 sequences, under 30% of them singletons. The sequencing input was glioma tissue, nonneoplastic brain tissue, or PBMCs (not recorded which). All receptors derive from a human donor with low-grade glioma or glioblastoma, undergoing nonglioma brain surgery, or in good health (not recorded which).

This clonotype has more than one count but fewer than ten. The chain has TRBV10-3 and TRBJ1-3; D ambiguous. The CDR3 covers 12 residues. Trimming left V 9 bases short and J 0 bases short, with 6 bases between. Germline CDR1 and CDR2: ENHRY and SYGVKD. The CDR3 sequence is CAIAGSGNTIYF. Here the CDR3 DNA reads TGTGCCATTGCGGGCTCTGGAAACACCATATATTTT.

This chain uses TRBV5-5 with TRBJ1-3, with D unresolved. Trimming stripped 1 base from V and 0 bases from J, with 5 bases between. The CDR3 has 14 residues. CDR1 is SGHKS and CDR2 is YYEKEE in the germline V gene (reference sequence). The CDR3 DNA reads TGTGCCAGCAGCTTGATGGGCTCTGGAAACACCATATATTTT. The encoded protein is CASSLMGSGNTIYF.

The sample holds a few counts of this clonotype. The V call is TRBV19, the J call TRBJ2-5; 13 positions match TRBD2. V was pared by 1 base and J by 5 bases, with 1 base of the junction left unmatched. This CDR3 contains 15 residues. Germline V gene lookup returns CDR1 LNHDA and CDR2 SQIVND (reference sequence). The CDR3 protein is CASSIATSGGETQYF. The CDR3, as DNA: TGTGCCAGTAGTATAGCGACTAGCGGGGGGGAGACCCAGTACTTC.

This clonotype was counted at least ten times. The rearrangement links TRBV2 to TRBJ1-5; 8 nucleotides agree with TRBD1. V dropped 1 base and J dropped 1; count of bases not matched to a gene: 6. The CDR3 spans 17 residues. CDR1 and CDR2 from the germline V gene are SNHLY and FYNNEI. The CDR3 is CASSEGRGRESNQPQHF. CDR3 DNA: TGTGCCAGCAGTGAAGGCAGGGGGCGCGAAAGCAATCAGCCCCAGCATTTT.

In the case of this clonotype: One base away lies a much larger clone, so this may be a sequencing read error. This chain connects TRBV14 to TRBJ1-6; D is undetermined. Between the trimmed V and J ends, which lost 0 bases and 8 bases, there was a span of 11 bases. This CDR3 region has 15 residues. Germline V gene data show CDR1 as SGHDN and CDR2 as FVKESK. In DNA, the CDR3 is TGTGCCAGCAGCCAAGACCGGGGATTATATTCACCCCTCCACTTT. The encoded protein is CASSQDRGLYSPLHF. Full variable domain (missing parts from reference TRBV14 and TRBJ1-6): EAGVTQFPSHSVIEKGQTVTLRCDPISGHDNLYWYRRVMGKEIKFLLHFVKESKQDESGMPNNRFLAERTGGTYSTLKVQPAELEDSGVYFCASSQDRGLYSPLHFGNGTRLTVT.

This clonotype was seen repeatedly, ten times or more. This sequence joins TRBV20-1 and TRBJ1-5; possible D gene TRBD1, 5 bases. Per germline, CDR1 DFQATT and CDR2 SNEGSKA (reference sequence). Trimming removed 5 bases at V and 3 bases at J, with 11 bases between. The length of the CDR3 is 13 residues. In nucleotides, the CDR3 is TGCAGTGCTTTTCAGGGTAACAATCAGCCCCAGCATTTT. It codes for CSAFQGNNQPQHF.

As regards this clonotype: A much more abundant neighbour one base away suggests this may be a read error. DNA for the CDR3: TGTGCCAGCAGTTTTTTCAAACGCCGAGGTCTCTCCTATAATTCACCCTTCCACTTT. Translation gives CASSFFKRRGLSYNSPFHF. The chain recombines TRBV28 with TRBJ1-6; D unclear. Germline V gene data show CDR1 as MDHEN and CDR2 as SYDVKM. CDR3 length equals 19 residues.